Below are 24 T cell receptor beta chains sequenced from a single sample in a study of T cell changes during pregnancy in multiple sclerosis. The method was immunoSEQ multiplex PCR; TCRdb's version includes in-frame clones alone and lacks a portion of them. This table has 100,000 to 130,000 clones, 85% to 95% appearing once. The sequenced sample was peripheral blood, obtained in the third trimester of pregnancy. The receptors originated from a female donor in good health, enrolled as a control in a pregnancy study.

In DNA, the CDR3 is TGTGCCAGCAGTGGGGGACTAGCGGTTAACACCGGGGAGCTGTTTTTT. Translated, it gives CASSGGLAVNTGELFF. V usage is TRBV6-1 and J usage is TRBJ2-2, with 11 positions matching TRBD2. CDR1 is MNHNS and CDR2 is SASEGT in the germline V gene. This CDR3 is 16 amino acids long. J gave up 2 bases and V 4 bases, and 3 bases lay outside the gene matches.

The chain employs TRBV9 and TRBJ1-3; 10 bases agree with TRBD1. The germline CDR1 and CDR2 sequences are SGDLS and YYNGEE. CDR3 length equals 17 residues. Trimming took 5 bases from V and 2 from J; bases not matched to a gene: 10. The CDR3 DNA sequence: TGTGCCAGCAGTGGCTACGGACAGGGGGTCGCTGGAAACACCATATATTTT. It translates to CASSGYGQGVAGNTIYF.

The chain carries TRBV9 and TRBJ2-1, with 7 bases aligning to TRBD1. The junction had 5 bases not matched to a gene; V was cut back by 0 bases and J by 5 bases. The CDR3 length is 15 residues. Germline CDR1 SGDLS, CDR2 YYNGEE. The CDR3 protein is CASSVGDRENNEQFF. In nucleotides, the CDR3 is TGTGCCAGCAGCGTAGGGGACAGAGAAAACAATGAGCAGTTCTTC.

The rearrangement joins TRBV5-6 to TRBJ2-6; the D gene is possibly TRBD2 (5 bases). Germline assignment: CDR1 SGHDT and CDR2 YYEEEE. CDR3 length: 16 amino acids. Deletions cut 4 bases from V and 2 bases from J, with 13 bases between. CDR3 sequence: CASSPAEAAGANVLTF. Written as DNA, the CDR3 is TGTGCCAGCAGCCCGGCGGAGGCGGCTGGGGCCAACGTCCTGACTTTC.

The sample holds one count of this clone. The chain uses TRBV5-1 and TRBJ1-2, with D possibly TRBD1 on 5 matching bases. V was trimmed by 0 bases and J by 5 bases, leaving 14 bases between them. Per germline, CDR1 SGHRS and CDR2 YFSETQ. The CDR3 has 15 amino acids. CDR3 coding DNA: TGCGCCAGCAGCTTGGAGTTCGGCGGGGGATATGGCTACACCTTC. Translated: CASSLEFGGGYGYTF.

The V call is TRBV5-4, the J call TRBJ2-3; 13 bases match TRBD2. Losses at the gene ends were 7 bases for V and 0 bases for J; bases not matched to a gene: 11. Germline V gene lookup returns CDR1 SGHNT and CDR2 YYREEE (reference sequence). This CDR3 region has 18 residues. CDR3 coding DNA: TGTGCCAGCTGGCCCGGGACTAGCGGGGTTCATAGCACAGATACGCAGTATTTT. This encodes CASWPGTSGVHSTDTQYF.

The DNA for the CDR3 is TGTGCCAGCAGCCCCAGGACAGCCTACGAGCAGTACTTC. It specifies CASSPRTAYEQYF. The chain combines TRBV7-9 with TRBJ2-7; a weak D match, TRBD1 (6 bases). V was trimmed by 5 bases and J by 2 bases, leaving 10 bases between them. There are 13 residues in the CDR3. CDR1 is SEHNR, CDR2 FQNEAQ, per germline (reference sequence).

The rearrangement links TRBV19 to TRBJ1-2; no definite D call. With 6 bases removed from V and 3 bases from J, the gap between germline ends came to 11 bases. Germline V gives CDR1 LNHDA, CDR2 SQIVND (reference sequence). CDR3 length: 13 amino acids. The CDR3 is CASRRGGDYGYTF. As DNA, the CDR3 is TGTGCCAGTAGACGGGGAGGCGACTATGGCTACACCTTC.

This clone was recorded only once. This chain uses TRBV10-3 with TRBJ2-7, with TRBD2 as a possible D gene (7 bases). The CDR3 totals 13 residues. V was pared by 8 bases and J by 1 base, with 12 bases between. From germline, CDR1 is ENHRY and CDR2 SYGVKD. In nucleotides, the CDR3 is TGTGCCATCGGGGGGGCACTATCCTACGAGCAGTACTTC. Its protein product is CAIGGALSYEQYF.

CDR3 in amino acids: CASSLVGGVFRDTQYF. DNA of the CDR3: TGTGCCAGCAGCTTGGTGGGGGGGGTATTCAGAGATACGCAGTATTTT. V usage is TRBV5-4 and J usage is TRBJ2-3, with 7 nucleotides matching TRBD2. This CDR3 has 16 residues. The ends lost 0 bases at V and 5 bases at J; junction bases unmatched: 9. Germline values: CDR1 SGHNT, CDR2 YYREEE (reference sequence).

This clone appeared a few times. J is TRBJ1-1 and V is TRBV19; tentatively, D is TRBD1 (5 bases). Trimming stripped 7 bases from V and 6 bases from J, with 15 bases between. Germline V lookup: CDR1 LNHDA, CDR2 SQIVND (reference sequence). The CDR3 length is 13 residues. This chain's CDR3 is CASTKGNGAEAFF. For the CDR3, the DNA is TGTGCCAGTACTAAGGGGAATGGGGCTGAAGCTTTCTTT.

CDR3 protein: CASSDNGNSPLHF. The CDR3 DNA reads as TGTGCCAGCAGCGATAACGGTAATTCACCCCTCCACTTT. V and J are TRBV9 and TRBJ1-6; D remains unclear. The CDR3 runs 13 residues. Germline CDR1 SGDLS, CDR2 YYNGEE. V was trimmed by 3 bases and J by 6 bases, leaving 7 bases between them.

As DNA, the CDR3 is TGTGCCAGTAGCTGGACAGGAGGCCAAGAGACCCAGTACTTC. This translates into CASSWTGGQETQYF. This rearrangement joins TRBV19 to TRBJ2-5; 7 bases line up with TRBD1. CDR3 length: 14 amino acids. V was clipped by 6 bases and J by 1 base; unmatched bases: 5. Per germline, CDR1 LNHDA and CDR2 SQIVND (reference sequence).

V and J are TRBV9 and TRBJ2-1; TRBD2 aligns across 7 bases. V trimming: 3 bases; J trimming: 0 bases; junction bases outside the gene matches: 18. The V gene's germline CDR1 is SGDLS and CDR2 YYNGEE. CDR3 length: 20 amino acids. The CDR3 region has the DNA TGTGCCAGCAGCGCCGGACTTAGTAGAGGGCGGGGGAGCTCCTACAATGAGCAGTTCTTC. It codes for CASSAGLSRGRGSSYNEQFF.

The rearrangement uses TRBV28 and TRBJ2-3, with 8 nucleotides matching TRBD1. J was trimmed by 5 bases and V by 2 bases; bases with no gene match: 6. Germline values: CDR1 MDHEN, CDR2 SYDVKM. The CDR3 is 15 amino acids. The CDR3 bases are TGTGCCAGCAGTTTACTAGGACAGGGATTAGATACGCAGTATTTT. This translates into CASSLLGQGLDTQYF.

The V gene is TRBV7-9, the J gene TRBJ1-1, with D possibly being TRBD1 (6 bases). V lost 4 bases, J lost 6 bases, and 18 bases lay in between. The germline gives CDR1 SEHNR, CDR2 FQNEAQ (reference sequence). This CDR3 contains 15 residues. DNA of the CDR3: TGTGCCAGCAGCTCACCTTCAGGGGTAGGGGCTGAAGCTTTCTTT. Translation: CASSSPSGVGAEAFF.

This clone was detected once. This sequence joins TRBV19 and TRBJ1-6; TRBD1 is a possible D gene (5 bases). The CDR3 runs to 15 residues. CDR1 and CDR2 from the germline V gene are LNHDA and SQIVND (reference sequence). Trimming took off 4 bases at V and 7 bases at J, with 14 bases between the two ends. The chain's CDR3 is CASSSGARVNSPLHF. The CDR3 bases are TGTGCCAGTAGTAGTGGGGCCAGGGTCAATTCACCCCTCCACTTT.

The rearrangement links TRBV15 to TRBJ1-4, with D tentatively TRBD1 (5 bases). The V gene lost 6 bases and the J gene lost 3 bases, with 11 bases spanning the gap. Per the germline V gene, CDR1 is LNHNV and CDR2 is YYDKDF (reference sequence). This CDR3 region has 14 residues. In DNA form, the CDR3 reads TGTGCCACCAGTAAGGGGTTAGCTAATGAAAAACTGTTTTTT. Its protein product is CATSKGLANEKLFF.

The rearrangement links TRBV7-2 to TRBJ1-3, with a possible D match to TRBD1 (5 bases). The germline CDR1 and CDR2 sequences are SGHTA and FQGNSA. This CDR3 contains 15 residues. V gave up 5 bases and J gave up 0 bases, with 11 bases separating them. As DNA, the CDR3 is TGTGCCAGCAGCCGCGACAGTTTCTCTGGAAACACCATATATTTT. It yields the protein CASSRDSFSGNTIYF.

This clone was detected only once. The rearrangement links TRBV7-2 to TRBJ1-1, with 7 bases lining up with TRBD1. The CDR3 runs to 14 residues. Germline-derived CDR1 and CDR2 are SGHTA and FQGNSA. Trimming removed 3 bases from V and 9 bases from J; junction bases left unmatched: 10. The chain's CDR3 is CASSFNRQGSQAFF. For the CDR3, the DNA is TGTGCCAGCAGCTTTAATAGACAGGGAAGTCAAGCTTTCTTT.

This chain uses TRBV7-9 with TRBJ1-1, with unresolved D. Per germline, CDR1 SEHNR and CDR2 FQNEAQ (reference sequence). Trimming took 3 bases from V and 1 from J, leaving 12 bases between them. The CDR3 extends over 15 amino acids. Here the CDR3 DNA reads TGTGCCAGCAGCTTCAAAAGTCGGGAGAACACTGAAGCTTTCTTT. It translates to CASSFKSRENTEAFF.

The V gene is TRBV27, the J gene TRBJ2-3; possibly TRBD2 for D (5 bases). Germline V gene data show CDR1 as MNHEY and CDR2 as SMNVEV (reference sequence). This CDR3 contains 15 residues. Trimming pared 1 base from V and 4 bases from J, leaving 12 bases between. The CDR3 loop is CASSLYGLAPDTQYF. The DNA for the CDR3 is TGTGCCAGCAGTTTATACGGCCTAGCCCCAGATACGCAGTATTTT.

The rearrangement links TRBV7-2 to TRBJ1-3; D remains ambiguous. CDR3 length equals 15 residues. Trimming removed 6 bases from V and 0 bases from J, with 12 bases in between. Germline V lookup: CDR1 SGHTA, CDR2 FQGNSA. CDR3 protein: CASRAETDSGNTIYF. CDR3 nucleotides: TGTGCCAGCAGAGCCGAGACTGACTCTGGAAACACCATATATTTT.

This clone was counted a single time. The V and J genes are TRBV6-1 and TRBJ1-6; D unresolved. This CDR3 contains 15 residues. V dropped 2 bases and J dropped 5 bases, with 10 bases sitting between them. CDR1 MNHNS and CDR2 SASEGT come from the germline V gene. Here the CDR3 reads CASSESTTDNSPLHF. Written as DNA, the CDR3 is TGTGCCAGCAGTGAATCAACAACCGATAATTCACCCCTCCACTTT.